This T cell receptor (beta chain) was identified in a study of long-term antiretroviral therapy in people with HIV. The wider study: The 2015 immediate-ART recommendation came about a decade after the earliest samples. Study-wide findings and caveats: Across all time points, the repertoire was dominated by clones that expanded before ART. Against controls, HIV repertoires showed narrower ranges of CDR3 length.

The germline V gene encodes CDR1 SNHLY and CDR2 FYNNEI. This CDR3 spans 15 amino acids. The V gene lost 2 bases and the J gene lost 5 bases, with 14 bases spanning the gap. Version v3.0 of the immunoSEQ assay was performed at survey level. Here immunoSEQ multiplex PCR was the method, and the copy in TCRdb shows in-frame clones only, minus some. The sample yields almost 30,000 clones, roughly 92% seen once. Concerning this clone itself: Its antigen is currently unknown.

The sequencing used unsorted PBMCs, collected almost 6.7 years after starting antiretroviral therapy. This TCR was recovered from a woman aged 40 to 50 with HIV. This rearrangement joins TRBV2 to TRBJ2-3, with D possibly TRBD2 on 6 matching bases. CDR3: CASSERGWVGDTQYF. The CDR3 DNA reads as TGTGCCAGCAGTGAACGGGGGTGGGTGGGAGATACGCAGTATTTT.